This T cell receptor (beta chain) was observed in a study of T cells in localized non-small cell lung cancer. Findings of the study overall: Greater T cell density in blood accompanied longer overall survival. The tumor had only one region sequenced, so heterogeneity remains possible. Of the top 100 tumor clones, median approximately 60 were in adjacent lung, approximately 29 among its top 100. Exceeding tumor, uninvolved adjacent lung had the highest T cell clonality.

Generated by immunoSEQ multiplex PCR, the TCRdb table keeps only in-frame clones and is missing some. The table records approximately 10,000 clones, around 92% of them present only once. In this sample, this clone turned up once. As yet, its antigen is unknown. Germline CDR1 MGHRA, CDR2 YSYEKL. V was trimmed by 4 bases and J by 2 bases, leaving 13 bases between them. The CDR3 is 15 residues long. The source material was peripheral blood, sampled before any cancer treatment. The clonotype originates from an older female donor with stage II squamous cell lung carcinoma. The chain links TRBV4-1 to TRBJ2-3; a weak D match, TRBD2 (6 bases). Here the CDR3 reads CASSRGDLNTDTQYF. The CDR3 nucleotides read TGCGCCAGCAGCCGAGGGGACTTGAACACAGATACGCAGTATTTT.